This TCR beta chain was found in a study of CD8 T cells in Susac syndrome. An amount of RNA that ranged from roughly 0.5 to 1 ug was reverse transcribed with random hexamers. TCRdb reanalysed the immunoSEQ multiplex PCR reads using MiXCR and keeps one entry per CDR3 protein. The sample has just over 300,000 distinct CDR3 sequences, roughly 94% seen once. V was shortened by 7 bases and J by 1 base, with 15 bases between the two germline ends. There are 14 residues in the CDR3. Per germline, CDR1 SQVTM and CDR2 ANQGSEA. Sample: CD4+ T cells from PBMCs. This rearrangement joins TRBV29-1 to TRBJ2-3; D remains ambiguous. This clonotype was sampled from a human donor with multiple sclerosis. CDR3 protein: CSANRSPGTDTQYF. The CDR3 nucleotides are TGCAGCGCTAATCGGTCCCCCGGCACAGATACGCAGTATTTT.